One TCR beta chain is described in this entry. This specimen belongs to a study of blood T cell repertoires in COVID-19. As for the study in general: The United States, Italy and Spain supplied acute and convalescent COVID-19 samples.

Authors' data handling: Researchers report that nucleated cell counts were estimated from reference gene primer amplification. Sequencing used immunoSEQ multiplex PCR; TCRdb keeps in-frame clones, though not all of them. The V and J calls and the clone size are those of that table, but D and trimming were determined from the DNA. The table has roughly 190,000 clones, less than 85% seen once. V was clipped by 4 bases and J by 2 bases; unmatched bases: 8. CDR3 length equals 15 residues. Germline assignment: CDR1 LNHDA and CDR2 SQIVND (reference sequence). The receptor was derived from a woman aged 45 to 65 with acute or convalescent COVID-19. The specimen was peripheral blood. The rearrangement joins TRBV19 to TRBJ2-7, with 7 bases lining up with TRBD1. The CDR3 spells CASSTKDRSPYEQYF. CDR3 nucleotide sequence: TGTGCCAGTAGTACTAAGGACAGGAGCCCCTACGAGCAGTACTTC.